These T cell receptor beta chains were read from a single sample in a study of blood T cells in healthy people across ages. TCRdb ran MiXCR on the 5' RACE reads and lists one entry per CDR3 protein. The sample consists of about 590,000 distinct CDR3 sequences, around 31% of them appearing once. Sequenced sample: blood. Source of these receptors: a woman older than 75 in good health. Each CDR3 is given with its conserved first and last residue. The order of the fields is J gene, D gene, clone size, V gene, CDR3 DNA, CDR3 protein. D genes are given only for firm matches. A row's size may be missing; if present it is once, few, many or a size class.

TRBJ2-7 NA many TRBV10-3 TGTGCCATCAGGCCAGGGGATGGCTACGAGCAGTACTTC CAIRPGDGYEQYF
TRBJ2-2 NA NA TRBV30 TGTGCCTGGAGTGGGTTAACCGGGGAGCTGTTTTTT CAWSGLTGELFF
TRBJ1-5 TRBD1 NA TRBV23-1 TGCGCCAGCAGTCAATCGGGACAGGGGCATGATAGCAATCAGCCCCAGCATTTT CASSQSGQGHDSNQPQHF
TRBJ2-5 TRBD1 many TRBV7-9 TGTGCCAGCAGCTCAGGGGGGCAGGGGGCGAAGGAGCAGTACTTC CASSSGGQGAKEQYF
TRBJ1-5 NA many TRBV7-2 TGTGCCAGCAGCTTAACATACAATCAGCCCCAGCATTTT CASSLTYNQPQHF
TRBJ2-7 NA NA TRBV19 TGTGCCAGTAGTAGGGACACCACCTACGAGCAGTACTTC CASSRDTTYEQYF
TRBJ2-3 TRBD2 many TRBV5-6 TGTGCCAGCAGCTCCAGACTAGCGGGGCTCACAGATACGCAGTATTTT CASSSRLAGLTDTQYF
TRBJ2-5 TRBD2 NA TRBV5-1 TGCGCCAGCAGCTTCTCTGCGGGGGTCAATGAGCAGTACTTC CASSFSAGVNEQYF
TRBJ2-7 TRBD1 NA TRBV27 TGTGCCAGCACCACGTCTGGGACAGTAGCCTCCTACGAGCAGTACTTC CASTTSGTVASYEQYF
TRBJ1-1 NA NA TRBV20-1 TGCAGTGCTAGGGCCCGCGACGGGGGGTACACTGAAGCTTTCTTT CSARARDGGYTEAFF
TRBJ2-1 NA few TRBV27 TGTGCCAGCAGTTTATCGTGGACTCCGAATGAGCAGTTCTTC CASSLSWTPNEQFF
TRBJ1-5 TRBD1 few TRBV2 TGTGCCAGCAGGGGACAGGGTCGGAGCAATCAGCCCCAGCATTTT CASRGQGRSNQPQHF
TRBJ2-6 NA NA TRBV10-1 TGCGCCAGCAGTGAGTCGGTTTGGTTCTCTAGGGCCAACGTCCTGACTTTC CASSESVWFSRANVLTF
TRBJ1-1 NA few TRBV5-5 TGTGCCAGCAGCTTTCGACAGATGAACACTGAAGCTTTCTTT CASSFRQMNTEAFF
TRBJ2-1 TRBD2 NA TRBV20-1 TGCAGTGCTAGTTCCGCCGGGACTAGCTCTTACAATGAGCAGTTCTTC CSASSAGTSSYNEQFF
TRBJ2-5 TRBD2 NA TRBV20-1 TGCAGTGCTAGGGGCGGGTACTCTAGCGGGGTTAGTACCCTAGAGACCCAGTACTTC CSARGGYSSGVSTLETQYF